These T cell receptor beta chains were read from a single sample in a study of human T cells and chemical hapten exposure. TCRdb ran MiXCR on the RACE reads and lists one entry per CDR3 protein. Among roughly 200,000 distinct CDR3 sequences, 20% to 25% were seen once, and the ten largest hold roughly 6.7%. The sample consisted of whole blood, taken in connection with sensitization to the hapten diphenylcyclopropenone (DPC). These receptors were taken from a woman in her 50s with alopecia areata. Some clones in this sample may be carry-over from other donors' samples. Both conserved end residues are part of each CDR3. The order of the fields is D gene, CDR3 length, clone size, V gene, J gene, CDR3 DNA, CDR3 protein. D genes are given only for firm matches. Not every row has a clone size; where given, it reads once, few, many or a size class.

TRBD2	18	few	TRBV10-3	TRBJ2-2	TGTGCCATCAGTGAGTCCCTGTCTAGCGGGAGGGACGGCGGGGAGCTGTTTTTT	CAISESLSSGRDGGELFF
TRBD1	17	few	TRBV5-1	TRBJ2-1	TGCGCCAGCAGCTTGGCGGTGAGGGACAGGGGAAAATATGAGCAGTTCTTC	CASSLAVRDRGKYEQFF
.	13	few	TRBV10-3	TRBJ2-7	TGTGCCATCAGTGAGTCCGAGACAGACCCCAAGTACTTC	CAISESETDPKYF
.	17	.	TRBV1	TRBJ2-1	TGCACCAGCAGCCAAGAGGCCTGGCGGGAGACTTGCAATGAGCAGTTCTTC	CTSSQEAWRETCNEQFF
TRBD2	16	few	TRBV11-2	TRBJ2-3	TGTGCCAGCAGCTTAGGTCTAGCGGGCTACACAGATACGCAGTATTTT	CASSLGLAGYTDTQYF
TRBD2	13	few	TRBV29-1	TRBJ2-7	TGCAGCGTTGAAGGGGGAGGGAGCTACGAGCAGTACTTC	CSVEGGGSYEQYF
.	15	many	TRBV10-2	TRBJ1-5	TGCGCCAGCAGTGACGGGAGGGTTGGCAATCAGCCCCAGCATTTT	CASSDGRVGNQPQHF
.	14	.	TRBV7-9	TRBJ1-4	TGTGCCAGCAGCGGGACGGTTGGTAATGAAAAACTGTTTTTT	CASSGTVGNEKLFF
TRBD2	16	few	TRBV29-1	TRBJ2-1	TGCAGCGTGGGTGAAAGGGCGGGAGTTTTCTACAATGAGCAGTTCTTC	CSVGERAGVFYNEQFF
.	14	few	TRBV25-1	TRBJ1-2	TGTGCCAGCAGTGCCTATGGGGACATCTCTGGCTACACCTTC	CASSAYGDISGYTF
TRBD2	15	.	TRBV15	TRBJ2-2	TGTGCCACCAGCCAAGCGGGACTAGCCACGGGGGAGCTGTTTTTT	CATSQAGLATGELFF
.	15	few	TRBV7-9	TRBJ1-2	TGTGCCAGCAGCCCACGGTCCCACAGGGTCGGAGGCTACACCTTC	CASSPRSHRVGGYTF
.	14	few	TRBV10-3	TRBJ1-5	TGTGCCATCAGTGAGGACCCCATGGGTCAGCCCCAGCATTTT	CAISEDPMGQPQHF
TRBD2	14	many	TRBV6-5	TRBJ2-7	TGTGCCAGCAGCCCGACTAGCGGGAGAGTCGAGCAGTACTTC	CASSPTSGRVEQYF
.	15	.	TRBV7-9	TRBJ2-5	TGTGCCAGCAGCTTGTCTGTTGGGGGCGTTGAGACCCAGTACTTC	CASSLSVGGVETQYF
TRBD1	15	.	TRBV5-1	TRBJ2-3	TGCGCCAGCAGCCCGCGACAGGGGGAGACAGATACGCAGTATTTT	CASSPRQGETDTQYF
.	15	few	TRBV7-8	TRBJ1-1	TGTGCCAGCAGCCGGACCGTCTGGGAGGACACTGAAGCTTTCTTT	CASSRTVWEDTEAFF
TRBD2	14	.	TRBV29-1	TRBJ2-5	TGCAGCGCCCCAGCGGGAGTTTTGCAAGAGACCCAGTACTTC	CSAPAGVLQETQYF
.	15	few	TRBV20-1	TRBJ2-1	TGCAGTGCTAGATCGGTTAGCGGAGGGGCCAATGAGCAGTTCTTC	CSARSVSGGANEQFF
.	13	once	TRBV10-3	TRBJ1-1	TGTGCCATCAGTGGAGAATCGAACACTGAAGCTTTCTTT	CAISGESNTEAFF
.	12	many	TRBV6-1	TRBJ1-2	TGTGCCAGCACACAGGCTAACTATGGCTACACCTTC	CASTQANYGYTF
TRBD2	14	.	TRBV7-9	TRBJ2-7	TGTGCCAGCAGCCCAGTCGGCGGGAGCTACGAGCAGTACTTC	CASSPVGGSYEQYF
TRBD1	14	many	TRBV7-9	TRBJ1-1	TGTGCCAGCAGCTTCGGGACAGTCAACACTGAAGCTTTCTTT	CASSFGTVNTEAFF
TRBD2	16	.	TRBV20-1	TRBJ2-7	TGCAGTGCTAGCCTGATGGGGACTAGCGGGACCTACGAGCAGTACTTC	CSASLMGTSGTYEQYF
.	15	few	TRBV19	TRBJ2-2	TGTGCCAGTACCATTCTAGGTCCGGGGACCGGGGAGCTGTTTTTT	CASTILGPGTGELFF
.	15	.	TRBV6-5	TRBJ2-5	TGTGCCAGCAGTTACGGCAGGGGAGGTGAAGAGACCCAGTACTTC	CASSYGRGGEETQYF
.	13	many	TRBV10-2	TRBJ2-7	TGCGCCAGCAGTGAACTCCCTCGCTACGAGCAGTACTTC	CASSELPRYEQYF
.	13	few	TRBV7-9	TRBJ1-1	TGTGCCAGCAGCTTACTAGAGAACACTGAAGCTTTCTTT	CASSLLENTEAFF
.	15	.	TRBV6-1	TRBJ2-5	TGTGCCAGCAGACAGACCACCTTGGTTAAGGAGACCCAGTACTTC	CASRQTTLVKETQYF